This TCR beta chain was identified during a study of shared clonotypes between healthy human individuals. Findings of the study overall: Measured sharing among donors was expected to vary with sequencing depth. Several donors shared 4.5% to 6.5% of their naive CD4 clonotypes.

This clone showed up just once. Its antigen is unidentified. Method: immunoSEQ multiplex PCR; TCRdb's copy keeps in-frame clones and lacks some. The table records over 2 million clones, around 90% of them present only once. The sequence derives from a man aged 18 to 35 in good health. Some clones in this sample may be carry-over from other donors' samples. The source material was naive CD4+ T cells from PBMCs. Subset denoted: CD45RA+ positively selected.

CDR3 nucleotide sequence: TGTGCCAGCAGCGCCGTTGCAGATACGCAGTATTTT. It codes for CASSAVADTQYF. The chain combines TRBV9 with TRBJ2-3; D ambiguous. The CDR3 length is 12 residues. The germline gives CDR1 SGDLS, CDR2 YYNGEE. V dropped 3 bases and J dropped 4 bases, with 6 bases sitting between them.